This T cell receptor (beta chain) comes out of a study of T-cell memory formation after mild COVID-19 (TCRdb year 2021). Notes on the research overall: TCR sequence clusters from the two donors were largely donor specific. Longitudinal TCRalpha and TCRbeta repertoire sequencing tracked T-cell clones expanding and contracting after mild COVID-19 in two donors. The cohort comprised two young, previously healthy adult volunteers, one female and one male. The investigation overall reported the following: The detection of some responding clones in pre-infection memory suggests that pre-existing cross-reactive memory T cells joined the SARS-CoV-2 response. Contracting CD4+ clones were located mainly in the CM and EM memory subsets, whereas CD8+ clones were found to be enriched in EMRA. The study covered only a couple of mild cases, and larger cohorts including severe cases with pre-infection samples were considered necessary. From day 15 to 85, contracting clones showed balanced CD4/CD8 phenotypes, whereas a second wave of clones that expanded from day 15 to 37 leaned towards CD4+. The second-wave clones that peaked on day 37 were not confirmed to be SARS-CoV-2 specific.

This clonotype was picked up a small number of times. No antigen is known for it. Base qualities are not provided; no much larger clone lies one nucleotide away. TCRdb records Illumina NovaSeq 6000 as the sequencer. TCRalpha and TCRbeta cDNA libraries were constructed by 5'RACE with constant-segment primers, with sample barcodes and unique molecular identifiers being introduced. RNA was extracted from every sample with Trizol reagent. The libraries were amplified in two PCR steps, and the second step added a second sample barcode and Illumina TruSeq adapters. Sequencing of the libraries was done on an Illumina NovaSeq, producing 2 x 150 bp paired-end reads. The authors' analysis ran thus. Demultiplexing of reads and collapsing into UMI-guided consensus sequences were performed with migec v1.2.7. Using mixcr v2.1.11, the UMI consensuses were aligned to TRA and TRB V and J templates and assembled into clonotypes. A clonotype was counted as expanded or contracted only if both edgeR and NoisET called the change significant, with noise models trained on biological replicates. For edgeR calls, the thresholds were a false discovery rate-adjusted p below 0.01 and a log2 fold-change of 1. As an exploratory analysis of dynamics, max-normalized trajectories of the 1000 most abundant clonotypes were examined with PCA combined with hierarchical clustering. Separately sequenced CD4+ and CD8+ repertoires were used to assign a CD4 or CD8 phenotype to each responding clone. Using fastp trimming at Q25 and MiXCR clonotype assembly, TCRdb reanalyzed the public sequencing data and kept in-frame beta chains. Identical CDR3 protein sequences are pooled into one entry, listed with their most common genes and DNA. None of the V and J calls come from the authors' own analysis; TCRdb made them. This sample is represented by around 140,000 distinct CDR3 sequences; approximately 25% of them were singletons. Of the sample, approximately 25% falls within the top ten clones.

Ficoll-Paque density gradient centrifugation was the method used to isolate PBMCs. CDR1 and CDR2 were assigned from the germline V gene as SQVTM and ANQGSEA. V was cut back by 4 bases and J by 3 bases, leaving a gap of 7 bases between them. Including cysteine and phenylalanine, the CDR3 has 11 amino acids. This entry keeps only the CDR3 DNA: 33 bases, framed from base 1. Sequencing used PBMCs or a T cell subset sorted from them (not recorded which). The chain couples TRBV29-1 to TRBJ2-7; too little of a D gene remains to name it. The sequence was collected from an adult woman who had mild COVID-19 (a few samples of this study predate the infection). The sample titles of this study are shuffled in the database, so cell type and time point are left out; the donor was told from shared clones. CDR3 loop: CSVGYSYEQYF. The bases are TGCAGCGTTGGTTACAGCTACGAGCAGTACTTC.